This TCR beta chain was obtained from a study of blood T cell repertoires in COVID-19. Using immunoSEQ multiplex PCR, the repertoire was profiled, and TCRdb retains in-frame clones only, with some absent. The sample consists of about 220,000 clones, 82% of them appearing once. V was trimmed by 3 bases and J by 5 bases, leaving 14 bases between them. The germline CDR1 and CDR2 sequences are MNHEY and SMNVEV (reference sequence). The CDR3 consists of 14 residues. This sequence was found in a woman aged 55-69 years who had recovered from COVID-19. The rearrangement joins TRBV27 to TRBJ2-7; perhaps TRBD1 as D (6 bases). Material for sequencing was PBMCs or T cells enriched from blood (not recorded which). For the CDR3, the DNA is TGTGCCAGCAGTTTGGGGCAGGGGTCCCACGAGCAGTACTTC. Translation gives CASSLGQGSHEQYF.